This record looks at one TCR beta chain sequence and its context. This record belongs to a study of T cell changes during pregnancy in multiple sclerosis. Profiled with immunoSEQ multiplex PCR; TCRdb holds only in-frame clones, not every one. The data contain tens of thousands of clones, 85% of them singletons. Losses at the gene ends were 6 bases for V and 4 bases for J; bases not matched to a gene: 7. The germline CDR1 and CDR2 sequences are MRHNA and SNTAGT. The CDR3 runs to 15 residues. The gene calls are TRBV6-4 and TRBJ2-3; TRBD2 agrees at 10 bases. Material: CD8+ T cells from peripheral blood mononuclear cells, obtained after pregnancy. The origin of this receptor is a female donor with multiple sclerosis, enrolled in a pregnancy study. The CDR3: CASSQRGGEADTQYF. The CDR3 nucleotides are TGTGCCAGCAGCCAGCGGGGGGGCGAGGCAGATACGCAGTATTTT.